This entry concerns a single TCR beta chain. What it binds is not known. This CDR3 is built from 14 residues. The germline CDR1 and CDR2 sequences are SNHLY and FYNNEI. The V and J ends lost 8 bases and 2 bases respectively, with 15 bases between them. The source of the sample is a study of T cell responses to AZD1222 COVID-19 vaccine. Study results and caveats: Nearly half of the spike-specific TCRs reportedly recognize variant regions that carry no mutations. The breadth and depth of Spike-specific TCRs increased once two AZD1222 doses had been given. Seropositive at baseline were only a handful of AZD1222 recipients. Repertoires were obtained solely post-peak T cell response.

Some clones are missing from TCRdb's copy, which holds only in-frame ones; the method was immunoSEQ multiplex PCR. The profile shows about 150,000 clones, less than 95% of them singletons. This chain uses TRBV2 with TRBJ2-5, with a tentative D call TRBD2 (5 bases). Material: peripheral blood, obtained 28 days after the second dose of the MenACWY control vaccine. This TCR was sampled from an adult who received the MenACWY meningococcal vaccine as a control. The chain's CDR3 is CASPRPLAQETQYF. The CDR3 DNA reads TGTGCCAGCCCCCGCCCCCTAGCTCAAGAGACCCAGTACTTC.